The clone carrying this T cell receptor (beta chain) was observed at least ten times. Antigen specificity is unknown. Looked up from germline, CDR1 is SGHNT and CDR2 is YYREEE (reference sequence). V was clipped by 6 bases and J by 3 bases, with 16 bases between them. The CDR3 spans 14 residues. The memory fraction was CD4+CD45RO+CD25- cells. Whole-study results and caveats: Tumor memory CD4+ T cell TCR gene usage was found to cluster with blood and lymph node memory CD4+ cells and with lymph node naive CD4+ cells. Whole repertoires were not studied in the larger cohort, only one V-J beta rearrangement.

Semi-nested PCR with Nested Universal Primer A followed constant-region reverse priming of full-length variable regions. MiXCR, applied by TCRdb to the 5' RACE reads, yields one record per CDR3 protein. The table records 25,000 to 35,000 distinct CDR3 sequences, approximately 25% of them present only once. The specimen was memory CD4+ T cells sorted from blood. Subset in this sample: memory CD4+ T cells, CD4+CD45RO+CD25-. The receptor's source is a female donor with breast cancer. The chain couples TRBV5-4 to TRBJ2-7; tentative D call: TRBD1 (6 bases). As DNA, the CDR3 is TGTGCCAGCACCGAGGACAGTGGACTCTACGAGCAGTACTTC. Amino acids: CASTEDSGLYEQYF.